This T cell receptor (beta chain) was sequenced for a study of shared clonotypes between healthy human individuals. Whole-study findings and limits: Naive subsets, compared against memory subsets, generally had larger estimated richness values.

Concerning this clone: Its specificity is not known. The sample has other DNA sequences that encode this CDR3 too.

Donors were healthy HIV-negative adults without recent acute infections or vaccinations. Splitting the CD4+ cells yielded a CD45RA+ naive subset and a CD45RA-negative memory subset. Several immunoSEQ plates held equal portions of the genomic DNA taken from each subset. The protocol was immunoSEQ multiplex PCR, while the TCRdb copy is restricted to in-frame clones and leaves out a portion. The sample carries fewer than 1.6 million clones, approximately 98.5% recorded once. Sequencing used naive CD4+ T cells sorted from blood. Subset noted: CD45RA+ positively selected. The receptor was isolated from a man aged 25 to 40 in good health.

The CDR3 loop is CAIGSTDTQYF. The CDR3 nucleotides read TGTGCCATCGGTTCGACAGATACGCAGTATTTT. The chain combines TRBV10-3 with TRBJ2-3, with D uncertain. This CDR3 is built from 11 residues. The germline gives CDR1 ENHRY, CDR2 SYGVKD. V was trimmed by 8 bases and J by 3 bases, leaving 6 bases between them.